What follows describes a single T cell receptor beta chain. Its antigen is unknown. The record originates from a study of beta chain features in type 1 diabetes. Study results and limitations: Among patients with Type 1 diabetes, TCRB CDR3s were moderately but significantly shorter in every one of the four CD4+ subsets.

V shed 1 base and J shed 1 base, with 2 bases lying between them. The germline V gene encodes CDR1 PRHDT and CDR2 FYEKMQ (reference sequence). CDR3 length equals 12 residues. Of the isolated RNA, all was reverse transcribed, and so the sequenced material was expressed TCRB transcripts. Here immunoSEQ multiplex PCR was the method, and the copy in TCRdb shows in-frame clones only, minus some. In the table there are about 23,000 clones, about three fifths of which are singletons. V usage is TRBV13 and J usage is TRBJ2-7; D is unresolved. The clonotype comes from a man between 18 and 35 years old with type 1 diabetes. The sequenced sample was stem cell memory CD4+ T cells from blood. Written as DNA, the CDR3 is TGTGCCAGCAGCTTAGCTTCCTACGAGCAGTACTTC. This codes for CASSLASYEQYF.